The rows below give T cell receptor beta chains drawn from one sample of a study of blood T cells in healthy people across ages. TCRdb independently ran MiXCR on the 5' RACE reads; one entry per CDR3 protein. Of roughly 1.9 million distinct CDR3 sequences listed, 30% to 40% were seen once; the top ten hold about 23%. Sequenced material: blood. Receptors were obtained from a human donor in good health. Each CDR3 is given with its conserved first and last residue. The order of the fields is D gene, V gene, J gene, clone size, CDR3 protein, CDR3 DNA. A D gene is named only where the DNA matches it firmly. Where a row states a size, it is once, few, many or the class of an expanded clone; other rows omit it.

d_call: TRBD2; v_call: TRBV6-2/TRBV6-3; j_call: TRBJ2-1; clone_size: NA; cdr3_aa: CASSNPSGGADEQFF; cdr3_nt: TGTGCCAGCAGTAATCCTAGCGGGGGGGCCGATGAGCAGTTCTTC
d_call: NA; v_call: TRBV18; j_call: TRBJ2-5; clone_size: NA; cdr3_aa: CASSPPPAEQETQYF; cdr3_nt: TGTGCCAGCTCACCCCCTCCCGCGGAACAAGAGACCCAGTACTTC
d_call: NA; v_call: TRBV20-1; j_call: TRBJ2-1; clone_size: NA; cdr3_aa: CSVSTYNEQFF; cdr3_nt: TGCAGTGTAAGCACCTACAATGAGCAGTTCTTC
d_call: TRBD2; v_call: TRBV4-1; j_call: TRBJ2-1; clone_size: NA; cdr3_aa: CASSHDVLAGVYSEQFF; cdr3_nt: TGCGCCAGCAGCCATGACGTCCTAGCGGGGGTATATAGTGAGCAGTTCTTC
d_call: TRBD1; v_call: TRBV6-5; j_call: TRBJ1-2; clone_size: few; cdr3_aa: CASSALLGTAYGYTF; cdr3_nt: TGTGCCAGCAGTGCCCTTCTAGGGACAGCCTATGGCTACACCTTC
d_call: NA; v_call: TRBV5-1; j_call: TRBJ2-7; clone_size: few; cdr3_aa: CASSLNKGYEQYF; cdr3_nt: TGCGCCAGCAGCTTAAATAAGGGCTACGAGCAGTACTTC
d_call: NA; v_call: TRBV9; j_call: TRBJ2-1; clone_size: NA; cdr3_aa: CASSVGPWDNEQFF; cdr3_nt: TGTGCCAGCAGCGTGGGACCCTGGGACAATGAGCAGTTCTTC
d_call: TRBD1; v_call: TRBV6-5; j_call: TRBJ2-7; clone_size: many; cdr3_aa: CASTPGTGTYEQYF; cdr3_nt: TGTGCCAGCACCCCCGGGACAGGGACCTACGAGCAGTACTTC
d_call: NA; v_call: TRBV7-4; j_call: TRBJ2-5; clone_size: few; cdr3_aa: CASSLAPTGIQETQYF; cdr3_nt: TGTGCCAGCAGCTTAGCACCGACTGGGATCCAAGAGACCCAGTACTTC
d_call: TRBD2; v_call: TRBV7-2; j_call: TRBJ2-1; clone_size: NA; cdr3_aa: CASSSPPTSGYNEQFF; cdr3_nt: TGTGCCAGCAGCTCCCCACCGACTAGCGGATACAATGAGCAGTTCTTC
d_call: TRBD2; v_call: TRBV2; j_call: TRBJ2-1; clone_size: NA; cdr3_aa: CASSGLGQFF; cdr3_nt: TGTGCCAGCAGCGGACTAGGGCAGTTCTTC